The entry below gives a single T cell receptor (beta chain) sequence along with its context. This entry belongs to a study of blood T cells in healthy people across ages. A second 7 to 11 cycle PCR used barcoded and J-beta primers. Using its own MiXCR run on the 5' RACE reads, TCRdb lists one record per CDR3 protein. This sample has about 680,000 distinct CDR3 sequences, with over 45% found just once. V was cut by 6 bases and J by 6 bases, with 12 bases left in between. The CDR3 sequence is 12 residues long. Germline-derived CDR1 and CDR2 are DFQATT and SNEGSKA (reference sequence). The sample taken for sequencing was blood. V gene TRBV20-1 combines with J gene TRBJ2-1; weak D call: TRBD1 (5 bases). The TCR comes from a woman aged 60-75 years in good health. The CDR3 sequence: CSATGHPNEQFF. Written as DNA, the CDR3 is TGCAGTGCAACCGGACACCCCAATGAGCAGTTCTTC.